This TCR beta chain stems from a study of blood T cell repertoires in COVID-19. About the study: Sample material is recorded as cDNA or gDNA derived from T cells, B-cell-depleted T cells, or PBMCs.

Sequencing used immunoSEQ multiplex PCR; TCRdb keeps in-frame clones, though not all of them. Among around 45,000 clones listed, over 75% were seen once. The J segment lost 5 bases and the V segment lost 0 bases, leaving 5 bases of the junction unmatched. The CDR3 contains 15 residues. Germline CDR1 is SGHRS and CDR2 is YFSETQ. This TCR was recovered from a woman aged 55-70 years with acute or convalescent COVID-19. This chain uses TRBV5-1 with TRBJ1-2, with TRBD1 matching 9 bases. Sequenced: peripheral blood. The CDR3 spells CASSLAWDRDYGYTF. In DNA, the CDR3 is TGCGCCAGCAGCTTGGCTTGGGACAGGGATTATGGCTACACCTTC.